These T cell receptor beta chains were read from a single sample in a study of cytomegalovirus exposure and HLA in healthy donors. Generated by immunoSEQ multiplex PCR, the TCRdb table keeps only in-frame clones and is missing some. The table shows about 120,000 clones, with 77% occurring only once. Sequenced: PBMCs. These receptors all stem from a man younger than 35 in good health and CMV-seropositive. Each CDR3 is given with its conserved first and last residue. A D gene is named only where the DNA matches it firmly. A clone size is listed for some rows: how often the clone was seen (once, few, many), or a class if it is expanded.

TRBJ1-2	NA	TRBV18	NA	CASSRYAGAYTF	TGTGCCAGCTCACGATACGCAGGGGCCTACACCTTC
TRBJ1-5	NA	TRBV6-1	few	CASSVEAGRKHQPQHF	TGTGCCAGCAGTGTAGAGGCCGGTAGGAAGCATCAGCCCCAGCATTTT
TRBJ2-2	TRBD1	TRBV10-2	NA	CASSAGQVHTGELFF	TGCGCCAGCAGTGCCGGACAGGTTCACACCGGGGAGCTGTTTTTT
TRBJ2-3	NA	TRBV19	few	CATRRGGGYTDTQYF	TGTGCCACCCGACGGGGCGGGGGCTACACAGATACGCAGTATTTT
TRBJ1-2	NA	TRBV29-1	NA	CSVVSGGANYGYTF	TGCAGCGTTGTCTCGGGAGGAGCTAACTATGGCTACACCTTC
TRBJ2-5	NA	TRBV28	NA	CASNRWGAGEGETQYF	TGTGCCAGCAACCGATGGGGGGCGGGGGAGGGTGAGACCCAGTACTTC
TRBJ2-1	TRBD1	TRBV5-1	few	CASSLAGQSYNEQFF	TGCGCCAGCAGCTTGGCGGGACAGAGCTACAATGAGCAGTTCTTC
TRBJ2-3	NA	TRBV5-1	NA	CASSRRGRSSPDTQYF	TGCGCCAGCAGCCGCAGGGGCCGCTCAAGCCCAGATACGCAGTATTTT
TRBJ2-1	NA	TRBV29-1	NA	CSVEVDLASYNEQFF	TGCAGCGTTGAAGTGGATCTAGCCTCCTACAATGAGCAGTTCTTC
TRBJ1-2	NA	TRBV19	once	CASSIEGVRFYGYTF	TGTGCCAGTAGTATAGAGGGAGTGCGCTTCTATGGCTACACCTTC
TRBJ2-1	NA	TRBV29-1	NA	CSVEPYGGPNEQFF	TGCAGCGTTGAACCTTACGGGGGGCCCAATGAGCAGTTCTTC
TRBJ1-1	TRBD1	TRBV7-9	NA	CASSAGQGYPEAFF	TGTGCCAGCAGCGCTGGACAGGGGTACCCTGAAGCTTTCTTT
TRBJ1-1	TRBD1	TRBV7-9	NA	CSSSSRRDRGRTEAFF	TGTTCCAGCAGCTCCCGCCGGGACAGGGGAAGGACTGAAGCTTTCTTT
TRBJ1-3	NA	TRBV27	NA	CASSTGIPGNTIYF	TGTGCCAGCTCAACGGGAATCCCTGGAAACACCATATATTTT
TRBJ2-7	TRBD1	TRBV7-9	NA	CASSLAGTGHSYEQYF	TGTGCCAGCAGCTTAGCGGGGACAGGGCACTCCTACGAGCAGTACTTC
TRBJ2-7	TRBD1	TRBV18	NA	CASSPLPDRGWVSEQYF	TGTGCCAGCTCACCGCTCCCAGACAGGGGATGGGTTAGCGAGCAGTACTTC
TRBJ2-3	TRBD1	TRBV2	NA	CASSGDRGRIDTQYF	TGTGCCAGCAGCGGGGACAGGGGGCGGATAGATACGCAGTATTTT
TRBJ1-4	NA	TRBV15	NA	CATSRDNGREGEKLFF	TGTGCCACCAGCAGAGATAATGGCAGGGAGGGTGAAAAACTGTTTTTT
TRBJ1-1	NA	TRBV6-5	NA	CASRWGGVTEAFF	TGTGCCAGCAGGTGGGGAGGGGTCACTGAAGCTTTCTTT
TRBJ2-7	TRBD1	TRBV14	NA	CASSRLQGWHEQYF	TGTGCCAGCAGCCGTTTACAGGGGTGGCACGAGCAGTACTTC
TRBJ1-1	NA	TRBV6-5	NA	CASRRGGMNTEAFF	TGTGCCAGCAGACGGGGGGGCATGAACACTGAAGCTTTCTTT
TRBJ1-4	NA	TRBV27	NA	CASSPTGGILEKLFF	TGTGCCAGCAGCCCGACGGGGGGAATTCTAGAAAAACTGTTTTTT
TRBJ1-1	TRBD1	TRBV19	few	CASSTGYRGYTEAFF	TGTGCCAGTAGTACAGGCTACAGGGGGTATACTGAAGCTTTCTTT
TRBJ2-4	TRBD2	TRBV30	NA	CAWSHGGGLAKNSQYF	TGTGCCTGGAGCCACGGGGGGGGGCTAGCCAAAAACAGTCAGTACTTC
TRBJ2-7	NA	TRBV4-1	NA	CASSQVAAGPPYEQYF	TGCGCCAGCAGCCAAGTTGCAGCAGGGCCTCCCTACGAGCAGTACTTC
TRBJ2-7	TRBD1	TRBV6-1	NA	CASRLLTTGAYEQYF	TGTGCCAGCAGGTTGCTAACGACAGGGGCTTACGAGCAGTACTTC
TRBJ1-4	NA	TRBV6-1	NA	CASSEAYRSEKLFF	TGTGCCAGCAGTGAAGCGTACAGGAGTGAAAAACTGTTTTTT
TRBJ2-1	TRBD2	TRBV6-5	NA	CASSSPRGGFVDEQFF	TGTGCCAGCAGTTCCCCGCGGGGGGGCTTTGTCGATGAGCAGTTCTTC
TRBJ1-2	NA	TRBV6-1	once	CASSVEREANYGYTF	TGTGCCAGCAGTGTGGAGAGGGAGGCGAACTATGGCTACACCTTC
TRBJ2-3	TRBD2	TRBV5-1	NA	CASSYRTSGSTDTQYF	TGCGCCAGCAGCTATAGGACTAGCGGGAGCACAGATACGCAGTATTTT
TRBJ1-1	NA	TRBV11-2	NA	CASSSGQPNTEAFF	TGTGCCAGCAGCAGCGGACAGCCGAACACTGAAGCCTTCTTT
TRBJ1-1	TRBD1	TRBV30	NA	CAWVDRAVSRTEAFF	TGTGCCTGGGTGGACAGGGCGGTTTCCAGGACTGAAGCTTTCTTT
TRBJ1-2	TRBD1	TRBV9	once	CASSAGDRSSYGYTF	TGTGCCAGCAGCGCCGGGGACAGATCTTCCTATGGCTACACCTTC
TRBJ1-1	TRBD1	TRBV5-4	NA	CASSPPRTGNTEAFF	TGTGCCAGCAGCCCCCCCCGGACAGGGAACACTGAAGCTTTCTTT